Below, 9 T cell receptor beta chains from the same sample are listed, as sequenced in a study of blood T cell repertoires in COVID-19. The protocol was immunoSEQ multiplex PCR, while the TCRdb copy is restricted to in-frame clones and leaves out a portion. The sample yields about 310,000 clones, roughly nine tenths seen once. Sequencing was done on a sample of PBMCs or T cells enriched from blood (not recorded which). Source of these receptors: a man aged 60 to 69 who had recovered from COVID-19.

The rearrangement uses TRBV29-1 and TRBJ2-4, with 9 nucleotides matching TRBD2. Germline loops: CDR1 SQVTM, CDR2 ANQGSEA. This CDR3 is built from 20 residues. Losses at the gene ends were 4 bases for V and 8 bases for J; bases not matched to a gene: 27. The CDR3 coding sequence is TGCAGCGTTGCAGGCGGGAGGGATCCTGAGGACATTCAGTACGGGGACATTCAGTACTTC. Amino acids: CSVAGGRDPEDIQYGDIQYF.

The chain employs TRBV12-3 or TRBV12-4 and TRBJ1-2; D unresolved. This CDR3 comprises 13 residues. V lost 0 bases and J lost 1, with 3 bases in between. The DNA for the CDR3 is TGTGCCAGCAGTTTAGCCGGTAACTATGGCTACACCTTC. Translated: CASSLAGNYGYTF.

The CDR3 DNA reads TGTGCCAGCAGCCAGCCCACAGGGTACACCGGGGAGCTGTTTTTT. The encoded protein is CASSQPTGYTGELFF. The gene calls are TRBV7-2 and TRBJ2-2; a weak D match, TRBD1 (6 bases). Trimming removed 5 bases at V and 3 bases at J, with 13 bases between. The CDR3 spans 15 residues. Germline CDR1 SGHTA, CDR2 FQGNSA.

This CDR3 is CASSLAVQGAEAFF. The CDR3 DNA reads as TGTGCCAGCAGCTTAGCTGTACAGGGGGCTGAAGCTTTCTTT. The chain combines TRBV7-6 with TRBJ1-1, with TRBD1 identical over 8 bases. From germline, CDR1 is SGHVS and CDR2 FNYEAQ. CDR3 length equals 14 residues. The ends lost 0 bases at V and 6 bases at J; junction bases unmatched: 3.

This clone showed up just a few times. The chain is built from TRBV21-1 and TRBJ1-1; the table calls TRBD1, which could not be checked here. TRBV21-1 is assigned pseudogene status. CDR3 size: 15 residues. This CDR3 reads CASSKGTGCNTEAFF. In DNA, the CDR3 is TGTGCCAGCAGCAAAGGGACAGGATGTAACACTGAAGCTTTCTTT.

The chain has TRBV28 and TRBJ2-7; 9 bases align to TRBD1. This CDR3 is built from 15 residues. Trimming removed 0 bases from V and 2 bases from J; junction bases left unmatched: 2. The germline CDR1 and CDR2 sequences are MDHEN and SYDVKM. The CDR3 loop reads CASSLWGQGPYEQYF. CDR3 nucleotides: TGTGCCAGCAGTTTATGGGGACAGGGTCCCTACGAGCAGTACTTC.

V is TRBV5-1 and J is TRBJ2-3, with 14 positions matching TRBD2. From germline, CDR1 is SGHRS and CDR2 YFSETQ. The CDR3 has 17 residues. After removal of 0 bases from V and 6 bases from J, the junction contained 6 bases not matched to a gene. CDR3 protein: CASSLGLAGGARDTQYF. As DNA, the CDR3 is TGCGCCAGCAGCTTGGGACTAGCGGGAGGGGCGCGTGATACGCAGTATTTT. The whole variable domain, filled in from reference TRBV5-1 and TRBJ2-3, reads KAGVTQTPRYLIKTRGQQVTLSCSPISGHRSVSWYQQTPGQGLQFLFEYFSETQRNKGNFPGRFSGRQFSNSRSEMNVSTLELGDSALYLCASSLGLAGGARDTQYFGPGTRLTVL.

The chain joins TRBV27 to TRBJ2-7; TRBD2 agrees at 7 bases. Germline trimming cut 5 bases from V and 5 bases from J; bases unmatched to any gene: 3. This CDR3 is 12 amino acids long. Germline loops: CDR1 MNHEY, CDR2 SMNVEV (reference sequence). CDR3 residues: CASSRTRHEQYF. CDR3 coding DNA: TGTGCCAGCAGTCGGACTAGGCACGAGCAGTACTTC.

V and J are TRBV2 and TRBJ2-2; perhaps TRBD1 as D (7 bases). Germline-derived CDR1 and CDR2 are SNHLY and FYNNEI. V shed 7 bases and J shed 4 bases, with 13 bases lying between them. The CDR3 has 14 amino acids. The CDR3 loop reads CASIPEGATGELFF. The CDR3 coding sequence is TGTGCCAGCATTCCGGAGGGGGCCACCGGGGAGCTGTTTTTT.